The rows below give T cell receptor beta chains drawn from one sample of a study of T-cell reconstitution after alpha-beta-depleted transplantation in children. A single record per CDR3 protein comes from TCRdb applying MiXCR to the PCR reads. Of around 700,000 distinct CDR3 sequences listed, roughly 14% are singletons. Sequenced here: PBMCs, sampled before TCRalphabeta/CD19-depleted stem cell transplant. The receptors here all came from a girl aged 2-15 years with congenital amegakaryocytic thrombocytopenia, due to receive a stem cell transplant. CDR3s include the opening cysteine and the closing phenylalanine or tryptophan. A D gene is named only where the DNA matches it firmly. Some rows mark clone size as missing; the rest say once, few, many or name a class of expanded clone.

D: TRBD1; size: .; V: TRBV14; J: TRBJ2-5; CDR3: CASSQGRTGPGRQYF; DNA: TGTGCCAGCAGCCAAGGAAGGACAGGACCAGGGCGCCAGTACTTC
D: TRBD2; size: few; V: TRBV9; J: TRBJ2-5; CDR3: CASSVGGLEETQYF; DNA: TGTGCCAGCAGCGTAGGGGGACTAGAGGAGACCCAGTACTTC
D: TRBD2; size: many; V: TRBV20-1; J: TRBJ2-1; CDR3: CSARDSAGASSSYNEQFF; DNA: TGCAGTGCTAGAGATTCAGCGGGAGCCTCAAGCTCCTACAATGAGCAGTTCTTC
D: TRBD2; size: .; V: TRBV5-1; J: TRBJ2-3; CDR3: CASSPPRAGEVRTDTQYF; DNA: TGCGCCAGCAGCCCCCCCAGGGCGGGAGAGGTGCGCACAGATACGCAGTATTTT
D: .; size: few; V: TRBV6-1; J: TRBJ2-1; CDR3: CASTARTGVVEQFF; DNA: TGTGCCAGCACTGCCCGGACGGGAGTGGTTGAGCAGTTCTTC
D: TRBD2; size: .; V: TRBV5-1; J: TRBJ2-3; CDR3: CASSAREAGETGDTQYF; DNA: TGCGCCAGCAGCGCCAGGGAAGCGGGAGAAACTGGAGATACGCAGTATTTT
D: .; size: many; V: TRBV12-3/TRBV12-4; J: TRBJ1-5; CDR3: CASVRGGNQPQHF; DNA: TGTGCCAGTGTCAGGGGTGGCAATCAGCCCCAGCATTTT
D: .; size: .; V: TRBV10-3; J: TRBJ2-7; CDR3: CAISESNSHSYEQYF; DNA: TGTGCCATCAGTGAGTCGAACAGCCATTCCTACGAGCAGTACTTC
D: TRBD1; size: .; V: TRBV3-1; J: TRBJ1-5; CDR3: CASSLGQGSQHF; DNA: TGTGCCAGCAGTCTTGGACAGGGTTCGCAGCATTTT
D: .; size: few; V: TRBV5-5; J: TRBJ2-3; CDR3: CASSRSGTEDTQYF; DNA: TGTGCCAGCAGCCGTAGCGGGACAGAAGATACGCAGTATTTT
D: TRBD2; size: few; V: TRBV7-9; J: TRBJ2-7; CDR3: CASSPPYGGRGSYEQYF; DNA: TGTGCCAGCAGCCCACCTTATGGCGGGAGGGGGTCCTACGAGCAGTACTTC
D: TRBD2; size: few; V: TRBV3-1; J: TRBJ2-7; CDR3: CASSPKGLAATYYEQYF; DNA: TGTGCCAGCAGCCCCAAAGGACTAGCCGCTACTTACTACGAGCAGTACTTC
D: .; size: many; V: TRBV12-3/TRBV12-4; J: TRBJ1-1; CDR3: CASSFFSTEAFF; DNA: TGTGCCAGCAGTTTTTTCAGTACTGAAGCTTTCTTT
D: .; size: many; V: TRBV2; J: TRBJ2-1; CDR3: CARSTSYFNQGVEQFF; DNA: TGTGCCAGAAGCACGTCGTACTTTAACCAAGGGGTGGAGCAGTTCTTC
D: .; size: .; V: TRBV28; J: TRBJ2-7; CDR3: CASSLFLDGSSYEQYF; DNA: TGTGCCAGCAGTTTATTTCTCGACGGGAGCTCCTACGAGCAGTACTTC
D: .; size: many; V: TRBV4-1; J: TRBJ2-1; CDR3: CASSRLKEVNEQFF; DNA: TGCGCCAGCAGCCGACTCAAAGAGGTGAATGAGCAGTTCTTC
D: TRBD1; size: many; V: TRBV20-1; J: TRBJ2-4; CDR3: CSAGRDSLAKNIQYF; DNA: TGCAGTGCTGGCCGGGACAGCTTAGCCAAAAACATTCAGTACTTC
D: TRBD2; size: many; V: TRBV7-9; J: TRBJ2-2; CDR3: CASSLMSGRTGELFF; DNA: TGTGCCAGCAGCTTAATGAGCGGGAGGACCGGGGAGCTGTTTTTT
D: .; size: many; V: TRBV4-1; J: TRBJ2-7; CDR3: CASSQGMSFSYEQYF; DNA: TGCGCCAGCAGCCAAGGGATGAGTTTCTCCTACGAGCAGTACTTC
D: .; size: few; V: TRBV19; J: TRBJ1-3; CDR3: CASSIHPEDSGNTIYF; DNA: TGTGCCAGTAGTATCCACCCGGAGGACTCTGGAAACACCATATATTTT
D: TRBD2; size: few; V: TRBV5-1; J: TRBJ2-1; CDR3: CASSSMVGGGIEQFF; DNA: TGCGCCAGCAGCTCAATGGTGGGCGGGGGGATTGAGCAGTTCTTC
D: TRBD1; size: few; V: TRBV15; J: TRBJ2-2; CDR3: CATSTRDRFTGELFF; DNA: TGTGCCACCAGCACACGGGACAGGTTCACCGGGGAGCTGTTTTTT
D: TRBD2; size: many; V: TRBV29-1; J: TRBJ2-3; CDR3: CSVGPGGTSATDTQYF; DNA: TGCAGCGTTGGACCCGGGGGGACTAGCGCTACAGATACGCAGTATTTT
D: .; size: .; V: TRBV29-1; J: TRBJ2-1; CDR3: CSVRGGNEQFF; DNA: TGCAGCGTCCGGGGCGGGAATGAGCAGTTCTTC
D: .; size: few; V: TRBV6-2/TRBV6-3; J: TRBJ2-1; CDR3: CASSYQGIFDEQFF; DNA: TGTGCCAGCAGTTATCAGGGCATTTTCGATGAGCAGTTCTTC
D: TRBD1; size: few; V: TRBV5-1; J: TRBJ1-2; CDR3: CASSIPTGGDGYTF; DNA: TGCGCCAGCAGCATCCCGACAGGGGGCGATGGCTACACCTTC
D: TRBD2; size: .; V: TRBV20-1; J: TRBJ2-5; CDR3: CSAASGREETQYF; DNA: TGCAGTGCTGCTAGCGGGAGGGAAGAGACCCAGTACTTC
D: TRBD2; size: many; V: TRBV28; J: TRBJ2-7; CDR3: CASSFFVGGREGDYEQYF; DNA: TGTGCCAGCAGTTTTTTCGTAGGAGGTCGGGAGGGCGATTACGAGCAGTACTTC
D: .; size: .; V: TRBV5-4; J: TRBJ2-1; CDR3: CASRIDSRGHEQFF; DNA: TGTGCCAGCAGAATCGACTCCAGGGGCCATGAGCAGTTCTTC
D: .; size: .; V: TRBV12-3/TRBV12-4; J: TRBJ2-1; CDR3: CASSLHGRDEQFF; DNA: TGTGCCAGCAGTTTACACGGCAGGGATGAGCAGTTCTTC
D: .; size: .; V: TRBV4-1; J: TRBJ2-7; CDR3: CASSQVSGRMTVNYEQYF; DNA: TGCGCCAGCAGCCAAGTTTCTGGGAGAATGACAGTAAACTACGAGCAGTACTTC
D: .; size: .; V: TRBV12-3/TRBV12-4; J: TRBJ2-1; CDR3: CASSYLAGAPNEQFF; DNA: TGTGCCAGCAGCTACCTGGCAGGGGCGCCCAATGAGCAGTTCTTC
D: .; size: .; V: TRBV20-1; J: TRBJ2-7; CDR3: CSARELRRPYEQYF; DNA: TGCAGTGCTAGAGAGCTCAGGCGCCCCTACGAGCAGTACTTC
D: .; size: many; V: TRBV20-1; J: TRBJ1-3; CDR3: CSASGLSDSGNTIYF; DNA: TGCAGTGCTTCGGGACTTTCCGACTCTGGAAACACCATATATTTT
D: .; size: few; V: TRBV7-6; J: TRBJ2-1; CDR3: CASSLWSDSSYNEQFF; DNA: TGTGCCAGCAGCTTGTGGAGCGATAGCTCCTACAATGAGCAGTTCTTC
D: TRBD2; size: few; V: TRBV20-1; J: TRBJ2-7; CDR3: CSAREPSGRLAYEQYF; DNA: TGCAGTGCTAGAGAACCTAGCGGCCGTCTCGCCTACGAGCAGTACTTC
D: .; size: .; V: TRBV12-3/TRBV12-4; J: TRBJ1-5; CDR3: CASSLGGASGQPQHF; DNA: TGTGCCAGCAGTCTGGGGGGGGCGTCGGGTCAGCCCCAGCATTTT